This T cell receptor beta chain was recorded in a study of PD-L1 blockade in urothelial cancer. Study-wide context: Prior chemotherapy in patients spanned 0 to 3 regimens.

The CDR3 loop spans 17 amino acids. Using immunoSEQ multiplex PCR, the repertoire was profiled, and TCRdb retains in-frame clones only, with some absent. The table lists approximately 39,000 clones, about 89% of them singletons. Between 1 and 8 samples, pretreatment and on-treatment, were given by each patient. This clonotype originated in a man aged 55 to 69 with urothelial cancer. This sample comprised PBMCs, obtained around atezolizumab (anti-PD-L1) treatment. The J gene is TRBJ1-4, the V gene TRBV21-1; the table's D gene call, TRBD1, was not cross checked with the DNA. TRBV21-1 is a documented pseudogene. Written as DNA, the CDR3 is TGTGCCAGCAGCGGGCGAATAGGGGGCTGGGCTAATGAAAAACTGTTTTTT. Translated: CASSGRIGGWANEKLFF.